Described below is a single T cell receptor (beta chain) sequence and its context. Its antigen is unknown. These data originate in a study of pediatric ulcerative colitis. The junction had 9 bases not matched to a gene; V was cut back by 7 bases and J by 2 bases. Per germline, CDR1 LNHDA and CDR2 SQIVND (reference sequence). CDR3 length equals 15 residues. Ulcerative colitis patients received no immunosuppressive medication before the diagnostic colonoscopy. At colonoscopy, a blood sample was also collected. Up to 500,000 reads were sequenced per sample. Clones were read by immunoSEQ multiplex PCR, and TCRdb kept only the in-frame ones, dropping some. The profile covers 60,000 or so clones, with around 80% appearing a single time and roughly 5.2% taken by the ten largest. Study findings and constraints: A couple of rectal clonotypes were found only in ulcerative colitis patients, all of them.

Sequencing input: blood. The rearrangement joins TRBV19 to TRBJ2-7; 9 nucleotides line up with TRBD1. The sequence was obtained from a boy between 5 and 17 years old with moderate ulcerative colitis. The CDR3 DNA follows: TGTGCCAGTAAGGAGGAGGGACAGGGAACCTACGAGCAGTACTTC. It yields the protein CASKEEGQGTYEQYF.